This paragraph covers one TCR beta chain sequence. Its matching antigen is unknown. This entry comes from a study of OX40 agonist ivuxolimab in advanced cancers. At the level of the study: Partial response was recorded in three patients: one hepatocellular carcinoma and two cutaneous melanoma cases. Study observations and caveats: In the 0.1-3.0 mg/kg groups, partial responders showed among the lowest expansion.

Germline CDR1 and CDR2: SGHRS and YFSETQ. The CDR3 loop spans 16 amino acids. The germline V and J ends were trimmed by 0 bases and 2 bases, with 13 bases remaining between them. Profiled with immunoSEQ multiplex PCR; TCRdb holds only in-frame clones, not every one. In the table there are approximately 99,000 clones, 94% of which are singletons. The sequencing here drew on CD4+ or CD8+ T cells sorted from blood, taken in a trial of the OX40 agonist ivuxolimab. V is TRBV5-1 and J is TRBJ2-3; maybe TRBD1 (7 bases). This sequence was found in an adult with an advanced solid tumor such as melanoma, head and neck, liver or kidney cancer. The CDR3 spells CASSLEGRGATDTQYF. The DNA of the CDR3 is TGCGCCAGCAGCTTGGAGGGCAGGGGGGCCACAGATACGCAGTATTTT.